The next 27 T cell receptor beta chains were all read from a single sample in a study of T-cell reconstitution after alpha-beta-depleted transplantation in children. Using unique molecular identifiers, the investigators prepared the TCRbeta library. TCRdb called the PCR reads again in MiXCR, with one record for every CDR3 protein. The sample has about 100,000 distinct CDR3 sequences, 5% to 7% seen once. The starting material was PBMCs, mostly from graft donor cells, obtained 360 days after TCRalphabeta/CD19-depleted stem cell transplant. The receptors derive from a male patient aged 2 to 9 who had a stem cell transplant for acute lymphoblastic leukemia, so the T cells may come from the graft donor.

V usage is TRBV9 and J usage is TRBJ2-7; 10 nucleotides match TRBD2. Unmatched junction bases numbered 1, after V lost 4 bases and J lost 6 bases. The CDR3 is 12 residues long. Germline CDR1 reads SGDLS; CDR2 reads YYNGEE. DNA of the CDR3: TGTGCCAGCAGCCGGACTAGCGGCGAGCAGTACTTC. It encodes CASSRTSGEQYF. Variable domain in full (rest from reference TRBV9 and TRBJ2-7): DSGVTQTPKHLITATGQRVTLRCSPRSGDLSVYWYQQSLDQGLQFLIQYYNGEERAKGNILERFSAQQFPDLHSELNLSSLELGDSALYFCASSRTSGEQYFGPGTRLTVT.

This clonotype was counted ten times or more. The chain employs TRBV12-3 or TRBV12-4 and TRBJ2-2; D is undetermined. Trimming cost V 8 bases and J 0 bases, with 10 bases left between them. The CDR3 length is 14 residues. The CDR3 sequence: CASVGQTNTGELFF. CDR3 DNA: TGTGCCAGCGTTGGGCAGACGAACACCGGGGAGCTGTTTTTT.

This clonotype occurred many times. This sequence joins TRBV11-2 and TRBJ2-7; TRBD2 agrees at 7 bases. Germline CDR1 reads SGHAT; CDR2 reads FQNNGV. V shed 0 bases and J 3 bases; nucleotides not matched to a gene: 17. There are 19 residues in the CDR3. The CDR3 DNA follows: TGTGCCAGCAGCTTAGAACGACTAGGCCTTAGCGGGTTTTACTACGAGCAGTACTTC. It yields the protein CASSLERLGLSGFYYEQYF.

A few counts support this clonotype. V gene TRBV2 combines with J gene TRBJ1-2; D gene uncertain. From germline, CDR1 is SNHLY and CDR2 FYNNEI. This CDR3 contains 15 residues. Trimming removed 7 bases from V and 4 bases from J, with 19 bases in between. The chain's CDR3 is CASTALGRVIYGYTF. CDR3 nucleotides: TGTGCCAGCACCGCCTTGGGGAGAGTAATCTATGGCTACACCTTC.

This clonotype was counted between two and nine times. The rearrangement uses TRBV29-1 and TRBJ2-7, with a weak D call TRBD1 (6 bases). This CDR3 spans 11 amino acids. Germline V gives CDR1 SQVTM, CDR2 ANQGSEA. Trimming removed 7 bases from V and 1 base from J, with 8 bases in between. The CDR3: CSARGSYEQYF. In DNA form, the CDR3 reads TGCAGCGCCAGGGGATCCTACGAGCAGTACTTC.

This clonotype came up many times. The chain uses TRBV29-1 and TRBJ2-1; the match to TRBD2 covers 9 bases. CDR1 and CDR2 from the germline V gene are SQVTM and ANQGSEA. The CDR3 has 13 amino acids. With V trimmed by 5 bases and J by 5 bases, 4 bases remained unmatched. The CDR3 DNA reads as TGCAGCGTTCGAGTAGCGGGGGACAATGAGCAGTTCTTC. It translates to CSVRVAGDNEQFF.

This clonotype was observed at least ten times. The genes are TRBV7-2 and TRBJ2-7; D gene unclear. The germline V gene encodes CDR1 SGHTA and CDR2 FQGNSA. The CDR3 totals 14 residues. The V end was cut by 7 bases, the J end by 0 bases, with 13 bases between. The CDR3 spells CASKKLGYSYEQYF. CDR3 in DNA: TGTGCCAGCAAGAAACTGGGTTACTCCTACGAGCAGTACTTC.

This clonotype was detected many times. The gene calls are TRBV29-1 and TRBJ2-2; no definite D call. V lost 8 bases and J lost 2, with 12 bases in between. The CDR3 loop spans 13 amino acids. Germline V gene data show CDR1 as SQVTM and CDR2 as ANQGSEA. The CDR3 coding sequence is TGCAGCATAAACCGGGTTAACACCGGGGAGCTGTTTTTT. Its translation is CSINRVNTGELFF.

This clonotype has ten or more counts. The chain uses TRBV7-2 and TRBJ1-2, with D possibly being TRBD1 (5 bases). Germline CDR1 is SGHTA and CDR2 is FQGNSA. The CDR3 spans 15 residues. With 4 bases removed from V and 2 bases from J, the gap between germline ends came to 14 bases. The CDR3 DNA sequence: TGTGCCAGCAGCTGGAGGGACTTACCCAACTATGGCTACACCTTC. This encodes CASSWRDLPNYGYTF.

The sample holds many counts of this clonotype. The chain combines TRBV7-3 with TRBJ2-1; weak D call: TRBD1 (6 bases). The ends were cut back, 4 bases at V and 3 bases at J, with 7 bases in the middle. CDR3 size: 13 residues. Germline assignment: CDR1 SGHTA and CDR2 FQGTGA. The CDR3 bases are TGTGCCAGCAGCTCGGACAGCTACAATGAGCAGTTCTTC. Amino acids: CASSSDSYNEQFF.

This clonotype was counted only a few times. The rearrangement links TRBV6-2 or TRBV6-3 to TRBJ2-5, with D perhaps matching TRBD1 or TRBD2 (5 bases each). CDR1 and CDR2 from the germline V gene are MNHEY and SVGEGT. V lost 2 bases and J 1 base, leaving 17 bases between the germline ends. The CDR3 totals 17 residues. CDR3 nucleotides: TGTGCCAGCAGTTACCGGCGCCCGGGACGGCTCCAAGAGACCCAGTACTTC. It is translated as CASSYRRPGRLQETQYF.

This chain connects TRBV3-1 to TRBJ2-3; TRBD2 matches 8 bases. This CDR3 spans 17 amino acids. The germline V gene encodes CDR1 LGHDT and CDR2 YNNKEL (reference sequence). V lost 1 base, J lost 2 bases, and 8 bases stayed unmatched. The CDR3 DNA sequence: TGTGCCAGCAGCCAAGCCGCCGGGAGGGTGCACACAGATACGCAGTATTTT. This sequence encodes CASSQAAGRVHTDTQYF.

There are many counts of this clonotype. The CDR3 sequence is CSATDRDYTDTQYF. For the CDR3, the DNA is TGCAGTGCCACTGACAGGGATTACACAGATACGCAGTATTTT. J is TRBJ2-3 and V is TRBV20-1; 7 nucleotides match TRBD1. Germline-derived CDR1 and CDR2 are DFQATT and SNEGSKA (reference sequence). CDR3 length: 14 amino acids. V dropped 6 bases and J dropped 2; count of bases not matched to a gene: 8.

In this sample, this clonotype turned up many times. The genes are TRBV4-2 and TRBJ1-1; D is ambiguous. This CDR3 is built from 14 residues. The V and J ends lost 2 bases and 4 bases respectively, with 11 bases between them. From germline, CDR1 is LGHNA and CDR2 YNFKEQ. The CDR3 region has the DNA TGTGCCAGCAGCCAACTCACTCTGGGCACTGAAGCTTTCTTT. Translated, it gives CASSQLTLGTEAFF.

This clonotype appeared many times. The CDR3 protein is CASSLGTVKYKNIQYF. The DNA for the CDR3 is TGCGCCAGCAGCTTAGGGACGGTCAAATACAAAAACATTCAGTACTTC. The chain couples TRBV5-1 to TRBJ2-4; D is tentatively TRBD1 or TRBD2 (5 bases each). V lost 2 bases, J lost 3 bases, and 15 bases lay in between. Germline V gene data show CDR1 as SGHRS and CDR2 as YFSETQ. The CDR3 has 16 amino acids.

This clonotype was counted at least ten times. The chain links TRBV28 to TRBJ1-5; possible D gene TRBD1, 5 bases. Trimming removed 3 bases from V and 7 bases from J, with 10 bases in between. The CDR3 extends over 13 amino acids. Germline assignment: CDR1 MDHEN and CDR2 SYDVKM. CDR3 residues: CASSFAGRQPQHF. As DNA, the CDR3 is TGTGCCAGCAGTTTCGCAGGGAGACAGCCCCAGCATTTT.

A remark on this clonotype: A much larger clone lies a single base off, so this may be a read error. The chain has TRBV9 and TRBJ2-1, with D possibly matching TRBD2 (6 bases). There are 15 residues in the CDR3. Germline values: CDR1 SGDLS, CDR2 YYNGEE. The CDR3 sequence: CAISVAGSGYNEQFF. CDR3 coding DNA: TGTGCCATCAGCGTAGCCGGGAGTGGCTACAATGAGCAGTTCTTC.

Many counts were recorded for this clonotype. The gene calls are TRBV28 and TRBJ2-7; the match to TRBD2 covers 9 bases. V shed 0 bases and J 3 bases; nucleotides not matched to a gene: 6. The CDR3 contains 16 residues. Per the germline V gene, CDR1 is MDHEN and CDR2 is SYDVKM. CDR3 sequence reads: CASSLWAGGTFYEQYF. The CDR3 DNA is TGTGCCAGCAGTTTATGGGCGGGAGGGACCTTCTACGAGCAGTACTTC.

The rearrangement links TRBV29-1 to TRBJ2-3, with 9 positions matching TRBD1. CDR3 size: 14 residues. Germline V lookup: CDR1 SQVTM, CDR2 ANQGSEA. Germline trimming cut 6 bases from V and 6 bases from J; bases unmatched to any gene: 10. The CDR3 loop is CSVLTGGSPDTQYF. The CDR3 DNA sequence: TGCAGCGTGTTGACAGGGGGTTCCCCCGATACGCAGTATTTT.

V usage is TRBV20-1 and J usage is TRBJ1-2; D not resolved. V dropped 0 bases and J dropped 7 bases, with 12 bases sitting between them. The CDR3 runs 13 residues. Germline V gene sequence: CDR1 DFQATT, CDR2 SNEGSKA (reference sequence). The DNA for the CDR3 is TGCAGTGCTAGAGAGGCGGGTATGGCTGGCTACACCTTC. The encoded protein is CSAREAGMAGYTF.

This clonotype occurred a few times. The chain is built from TRBV7-3 and TRBJ1-2; D call uncertain. CDR3 length: 13 amino acids. V lost 4 bases to trimming and J lost 8 bases, with 14 bases between them. The V gene's germline CDR1 is SGHTA and CDR2 FQGTGA. CDR3 amino acids: CASSSDDQLGYTF. The DNA of the CDR3 is TGTGCCAGCAGCTCCGACGATCAGCTAGGCTACACCTTC.

This clonotype was found many times. This chain joins TRBV6-5 and TRBJ2-1; D is uncertain. The CDR3 sequence is 13 residues long. Germline V gene lookup returns CDR1 MNHEY and CDR2 SVGAGI. V lost 2 bases and J lost 5, with 7 bases in between. DNA for the CDR3: TGTGCCAGCAGTTACGTCTACCACAATGAGCAGTTCTTC. The encoded protein is CASSYVYHNEQFF.

The chain combines TRBV24-1 with TRBJ1-2; 8 nucleotides agree with TRBD1. This CDR3 spans 14 amino acids. Germline trimming cut 6 bases from V and 4 bases from J; bases unmatched to any gene: 6. Germline CDR1 and CDR2: KGHDR and SFDVKD. DNA for the CDR3: TGTGCCACCAGTACGGCAGGGGGCACCTATGGCTACACCTTC. It specifies CATSTAGGTYGYTF.

This clonotype was detected many times. The CDR3 here is CATTSRQSDKNIQYF. The CDR3 DNA reads as TGTGCCACCACCAGTCGCCAAAGCGACAAAAACATTCAGTACTTC. The rearrangement links TRBV24-1 to TRBJ2-4; D is unclear. CDR3 size: 15 residues. With 8 bases removed from V and 3 bases from J, the gap between germline ends came to 16 bases. Germline V gene sequence: CDR1 KGHDR, CDR2 SFDVKD.

This clonotype was observed at least ten times. The CDR3 spells CASSSPQTGRPYEQYF. In DNA, the CDR3 is TGTGCCAGCAGCTCCCCGCAGACAGGGCGGCCCTACGAGCAGTACTTC. This chain uses TRBV7-9 with TRBJ2-7; 7 bases are a match to TRBD1. V dropped 4 bases and J dropped 2; count of bases not matched to a gene: 11. CDR1 is SEHNR, CDR2 FQNEAQ, per germline (reference sequence). This CDR3 contains 16 residues.

This clonotype was detected ten times or more. The rearrangement uses TRBV4-3 and TRBJ1-2; a weak D match, TRBD1 (6 bases). The CDR3 has 15 amino acids. Trimming pared 4 bases from V and 4 bases from J, leaving 16 bases between. Germline V CDR1 and CDR2: LGHNA, YSLEER. The CDR3 DNA reads TGCGCCAGCAGCCCCGGAACAGGGATGGGCTATGGCTACACCTTC. Protein sequence: CASSPGTGMGYGYTF.

This chain joins TRBV6-1 and TRBJ1-4; 8 nucleotides match TRBD1. V trimming: 6 bases; J trimming: 2 bases; junction bases outside the gene matches: 8. This CDR3 has 16 amino acids. Germline-derived CDR1 and CDR2 are MNHNS and SASEGT. For the CDR3, the DNA is TGTGCCAGCAGATTTACAGGGGGAATGACTAATGAAAAACTGTTTTTT. It yields the protein CASRFTGGMTNEKLFF.